This T cell receptor beta chain was profiled in a study of T-cell memory formation after mild COVID-19. Study as a whole: TCR clusters showed largely donor specificity. The study's findings and limits: The main location of contracting CD4+ clones was CM and EM, and that of contracting CD8+ clones was EMRA. That cross-reactive memory joined was suggested by some responding clones appearing in pre-infection memory.

Per germline, CDR1 GTSNPN and CDR2 SVGIG (reference sequence). V lost 5 bases and J lost 3, with 14 bases in between. The CDR3 covers 13 residues. After 5'RACE with constant-segment primers, TCR alpha and TCR beta cDNA libraries carrying sample barcodes and UMIs were obtained. TCRdb reprocessed the 5' RACE reads with MiXCR, giving one entry per CDR3 protein. The profile covers around 370,000 distinct CDR3 sequences, with under 25% appearing a single time and approximately 12% taken by the ten largest. Remarks on this clonotype: No antigen is known for it.

This receptor was identified in an adult woman who had mild COVID-19 (a few samples of this study predate the infection). Cell type and time point are not known. J is TRBJ2-7 and V is TRBV30; D gene uncertain. The sample was PBMCs or a T cell subset sorted from them (not recorded which). The CDR3: CAWRTGLNYEQYF. In DNA form, the CDR3 reads TGTGCCTGGCGGACGGGCCTGAACTACGAGCAGTACTTC.